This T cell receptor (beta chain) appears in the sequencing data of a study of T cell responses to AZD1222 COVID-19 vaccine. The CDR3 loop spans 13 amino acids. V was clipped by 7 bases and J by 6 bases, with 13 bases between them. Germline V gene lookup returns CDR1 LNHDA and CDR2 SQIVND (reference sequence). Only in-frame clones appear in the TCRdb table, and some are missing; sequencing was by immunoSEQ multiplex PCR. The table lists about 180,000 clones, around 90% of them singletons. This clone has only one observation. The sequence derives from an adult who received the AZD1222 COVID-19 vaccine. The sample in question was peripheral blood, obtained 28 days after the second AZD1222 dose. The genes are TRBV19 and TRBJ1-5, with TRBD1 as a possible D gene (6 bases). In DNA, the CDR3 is TGTGCCAGTACCATACAGGGTGGTCAGCCCCAGCATTTT. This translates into CASTIQGGQPQHF.